The subject of this entry is one TCR beta chain. Produced via immunoSEQ multiplex PCR; TCRdb's table is partial and in-frame only. There are some 150,000 clones in the sample; around 80% occur only once, and almost 10% lies in the top ten. These data belong to a study of blood T cell repertoires in COVID-19. As for the study in general: Material from acute and convalescent COVID-19 was sourced from the United States, Italy and Spain.

Germline V lookup: CDR1 LGHDT, CDR2 YNNKEL (reference sequence). The CDR3 is made up of 15 amino acids. V lost 2 bases to trimming and J lost 8 bases; unmatched junction nucleotides: 8. The genes are TRBV3-1 (or the pseudogene TRBV3-2) and TRBJ1-2, with 10 nucleotides matching TRBD1. The TCR was taken from a woman between 45 and 65 years old with acute or convalescent COVID-19. The specimen was peripheral blood. This chain's CDR3 is CASSQMGQGIGGYTF. The CDR3 nucleotides read TGTGCCAGCAGCCAAATGGGACAGGGGATAGGGGGCTACACCTTC.